Below, 23 T cell receptor beta chains from the same sample are listed, as sequenced in a study of beta chain features in type 1 diabetes. These receptors' targets are unknown. Study-wide points: When Type 1 diabetes patients were examined, their TCRB CDR3s proved moderately but significantly shorter in all four CD4+ subsets.

The whole isolated RNA underwent reverse transcription, so sequencing captured expressed TCRB transcripts. Using immunoSEQ multiplex PCR, the repertoire was profiled, and TCRdb retains in-frame clones only, with some absent. Here the sample spans around 340,000 clones, roughly a tenth being singletons. Sample: central memory CD4+ T cells from blood. All receptors come from a man aged 25-40 years with type 1 diabetes.

This clone showed up just a few times. This chain joins TRBV27 and TRBJ2-6, with a tentative D call TRBD2 (6 bases). CDR1 and CDR2 from the germline V gene are MNHEY and SMNVEV (reference sequence). This CDR3 has 16 amino acids. Trimming left V 5 bases short and J 0 bases short, with 11 bases between. The CDR3 DNA sequence: TGTGCCAGCAGTCCCCAGGGAGGCTCTGGGGCCAACGTCCTGACTTTC. Its protein is CASSPQGGSGANVLTF.

The chain links TRBV7-2 to TRBJ1-6; D ambiguous. The CDR3 spans 15 residues. Per germline, CDR1 SGHTA and CDR2 FQGNSA. V lost 3 bases to trimming and J lost 6 bases, with 12 bases between them. The CDR3 DNA reads as TGTGCCAGCAGCTTGTACGAGTTGCCTAATTCACCCCTCCACTTT. Translating it yields CASSLYELPNSPLHF.

This clone was seen only a few times. V gene TRBV19 combines with J gene TRBJ2-1; 8 nucleotides align to TRBD1. V lost 2 bases to trimming and J lost 8 bases; unmatched junction nucleotides: 11. This CDR3 is 16 amino acids long. Germline CDR1 and CDR2: LNHDA and SQIVND (reference sequence). The CDR3 reads CASSIIQGAGFDEQFF. The CDR3 coding sequence is TGTGCCAGTAGTATAATTCAGGGGGCAGGCTTCGATGAGCAGTTCTTC.

The rearrangement joins TRBV9 to TRBJ1-2; 7 bases line up with TRBD1. Trimming removed 3 bases from V and 0 bases from J; junction bases left unmatched: 2. Germline lookup yields CDR1 SGDLS and CDR2 YYNGEE. The CDR3 length is 14 residues. CDR3 nucleotides: TGTGCCAGCAGCGGGACAGGACCTAACTATGGCTACACCTTC. Translation gives CASSGTGPNYGYTF.

The table lists this clone with a few counts. CDR3 nucleotides: TGTGCCAGCTCACCATTAGTGAGCTCTGGAAACACCATATATTTT. This sequence encodes CASSPLVSSGNTIYF. The chain recombines TRBV18 with TRBJ1-3; D is uncertain. The V gene's germline CDR1 is KGHSH and CDR2 LQKENI. This CDR3 has 15 amino acids. Trimming stripped 2 bases from V and 0 bases from J, with 8 bases between.

This clone has a handful of counts. This chain joins TRBV5-4 and TRBJ1-2, with TRBD1 matching 9 bases. Germline lookup yields CDR1 SGHNT and CDR2 YYREEE (reference sequence). V dropped 4 bases and J dropped 4; count of bases not matched to a gene: 5. The CDR3 is made up of 14 amino acids. The CDR3 bases are TGTGCCAGCAGCGAAAAGGACAGGGGCTATGGCTACACCTTC. This gives the protein CASSEKDRGYGYTF. The variable domain in full, completed from reference TRBV5-4 and TRBJ1-2, reads ETGVTQSPTHLIKTRGQQVTLRCSSQSGHNTVSWYQQALGQGPQFIFQYYREEENGRGNFPPRFSGLQFPNYSSELNVNALELDDSALYLCASSEKDRGYGYTFGSGTRLTVV.

The table lists this clone with a few counts. DNA for the CDR3: TGTGCCAGCAGCTCGGACATCATTATGAACACTGAAGCTTTCTTT. It translates to CASSSDIIMNTEAFF. V usage is TRBV7-9 and J usage is TRBJ1-1, with D possibly matching TRBD1 (5 bases). CDR3 length: 15 amino acids. The germline V and J ends were trimmed by 4 bases and 0 bases, with 12 bases remaining between them. Per germline, CDR1 SEHNR and CDR2 FQNEAQ (reference sequence).

The chain combines TRBV27 with TRBJ2-7; D gene unclear. Deletions cut 6 bases from V and 3 bases from J, with 15 bases between. The CDR3 is 14 amino acids. Germline V gene lookup returns CDR1 MNHEY and CDR2 SMNVEV (reference sequence). The CDR3 protein is CASSQEKGGYEQYF. The CDR3 DNA reads as TGTGCCAGCAGCCAAGAAAAAGGTGGCTACGAGCAGTACTTC.

Only a few counts were recorded for this clone. This rearrangement joins TRBV7-9 to TRBJ2-2; D ambiguous. The ends were cut back, 1 base at V and 7 bases at J, with 4 bases in the middle. The germline gives CDR1 SEHNR, CDR2 FQNEAQ (reference sequence). The CDR3 is 12 residues long. The CDR3 coding sequence is TGTGCCAGCAGCTTAGTGATCGGGGAGCTGTTTTTT. This sequence encodes CASSLVIGELFF.

The chain is built from TRBV9 and TRBJ1-1; no reliable D call. Trimming shortened V by 0 bases and J by 2 bases, and 11 bases separated the two germline ends. The CDR3 covers 15 residues. Germline values: CDR1 SGDLS, CDR2 YYNGEE. The CDR3 is CASSVEKKFNTEAFF. As DNA, the CDR3 is TGTGCCAGCAGCGTAGAGAAGAAATTCAACACTGAAGCTTTCTTT.

This clone was found a few times. This chain links TRBV5-8 with TRBJ2-5, with 7 nucleotides matching TRBD1. The germline V gene has CDR1 SGHTS and CDR2 YDEGEE. The trim removed 4 bases at V and 1 base at J, leaving 7 bases unmatched. The CDR3 is made up of 15 amino acids. The CDR3 region has the DNA TGTGCCAGCAGCCGGATGGGACAGTCCCAAGAGACCCAGTACTTC. Its translation: CASSRMGQSQETQYF.

V usage is TRBV11-2 and J usage is TRBJ1-1, with D tentatively TRBD1 (5 bases). CDR1 is SGHAT, CDR2 FQNNGV, per germline. The CDR3 covers 14 residues. V lost 0 bases, J lost 10 bases, and 15 bases lay in between. CDR3 in DNA: TGTGCCAGCAGCTTAGAAGGGACCAGAGCGCGAGCTTTCTTT. It translates to CASSLEGTRARAFF. Using reference TRBV11-2 and TRBJ1-1 for the parts outside the CDR3, the full variable domain is EAGVAQSPRYKIIEKRQSVAFWCNPISGHATLYWYQQILGQGPKLLIQFQNNGVVDDSQLPKDRFSAERLKGVDSTLKIQPAKLEDSAVYLCASSLEGTRARAFFGQGTRLTVV.

The V call is TRBV7-2, the J call TRBJ2-7; a weak D match, TRBD1 (5 bases). CDR1 is SGHTA and CDR2 is FQGNSA in the germline V gene. V was clipped by 1 base and J by 5 bases, with 18 bases between them. CDR3 length: 16 amino acids. The CDR3 here is CASSLDGREFTHEQYF. The CDR3 DNA follows: TGTGCCAGCAGCTTAGATGGCAGGGAATTTACCCACGAGCAGTACTTC.

This clone has a handful of counts. The genes are TRBV7-6 and TRBJ2-7; D is ambiguous. V lost 5 bases and J lost 3, with 8 bases in between. Germline V lookup: CDR1 SGHVS, CDR2 FNYEAQ. This CDR3 is 12 amino acids long. The chain's CDR3 is CASSPDRYEQYF. The DNA of the CDR3 is TGTGCCAGCAGCCCCGACCGCTACGAGCAGTACTTC.

The V gene is TRBV27, the J gene TRBJ1-1, with D perhaps TRBD1 (5 bases). CDR3 size: 16 residues. Trimming cost V 5 bases and J 0 bases, with 16 bases left between them. Germline CDR1 reads MNHEY; CDR2 reads SMNVEV (reference sequence). CDR3 bases: TGTGCCAGCAGTCGGGACGGGAGGGTTATGAACACTGAAGCTTTCTTT. This sequence encodes CASSRDGRVMNTEAFF.

The rearrangement links TRBV29-1 to TRBJ1-1; 8 nucleotides agree with TRBD1. Per the germline V gene, CDR1 is SQVTM and CDR2 is ANQGSEA. V lost 4 bases and J lost 2; bases outside the gene matches: 3. This CDR3 contains 13 residues. The CDR3 loop is CSVGQGKNTEAFF. CDR3 coding DNA: TGCAGCGTTGGACAGGGGAAAAACACTGAAGCTTTCTTT.

This clone has only a few counts. This chain joins TRBV28 and TRBJ1-2; D might be TRBD1 (6 bases). This CDR3 has 13 residues. Trimming stripped 4 bases from V and 5 bases from J, with 11 bases between. Germline CDR1 is MDHEN and CDR2 is SYDVKM. CDR3 in DNA: TGTGCCAGCAGTTCAGACAGGATTTATGGCTACACCTTC. Amino acid sequence: CASSSDRIYGYTF.

This clone was detected only a few times. The gene calls are TRBV7-9 and TRBJ2-2; possible D gene TRBD1, 5 bases. Germline V gene data show CDR1 as SEHNR and CDR2 as FQNEAQ (reference sequence). The CDR3 has 15 residues. V lost 3 bases and J 3 bases, leaving 11 bases between the germline ends. CDR3 sequence: CASSFETVDTGELFF. The CDR3, as DNA: TGTGCCAGCAGCTTTGAGACAGTCGACACCGGGGAGCTGTTTTTT.

The V gene is TRBV7-9, the J gene TRBJ1-2; 8 nucleotides line up with TRBD1. Germline values: CDR1 SEHNR, CDR2 FQNEAQ (reference sequence). Unmatched junction bases numbered 5, after V lost 4 bases and J lost 10 bases. The CDR3 spans 12 residues. The CDR3 spells CASSYRTGYYTF. The CDR3 nucleotides are TGTGCCAGCAGCTATCGGACAGGGTACTACACCTTC.

The table lists this clone with a few counts. This sequence joins TRBV18 and TRBJ2-5; D remains ambiguous. V was trimmed by 6 bases and J by 2 bases, leaving 16 bases between them. CDR3 size: 15 residues. Germline loops: CDR1 KGHSH, CDR2 LQKENI. The CDR3 here is CASSPRYSEQETQYF. The CDR3 DNA reads TGTGCCAGCTCGCCCCGGTACAGCGAACAAGAGACCCAGTACTTC.

Points on this clone: The sample contains more than one DNA sequence encoding this CDR3. The chain links TRBV4-3 to TRBJ2-7; 11 bases map to TRBD2. The CDR3 is 14 residues long. V trimming: 3 bases; J trimming: 3 bases; junction bases outside the gene matches: 1. Germline CDR1 and CDR2: LGHNA and YSLEER. Written as DNA, the CDR3 is TGCGCCAGCAGCCACACTAGCGGGGGCTACGAGCAGTACTTC. As protein: CASSHTSGGYEQYF.

This clone occurred a few times. The J gene is TRBJ2-2, the V gene TRBV6-5; the match to TRBD1 covers 7 bases. V lost 8 bases and J lost 8; bases outside the gene matches: 11. The CDR3 totals 14 residues. Germline CDR1 reads MNHEY; CDR2 reads SVGAGI. The CDR3 nucleotides are TGTGCCAGCCTCATGCCAGGGGGTAAAGGGGAGCTGTTTTTT. As protein: CASLMPGGKGELFF.

This clone was picked up a small number of times. This rearrangement joins TRBV5-6 to TRBJ2-7; 14 bases agree with TRBD2. The CDR3 runs to 17 residues. V dropped 4 bases and J dropped 5; count of bases not matched to a gene: 11. In germline, CDR1 is SGHDT, CDR2 YYEEEE. CDR3 sequence (DNA): TGTGCCAGCAGCCCCCACGAGGGGACTAGCGGGGGCCACGAGCAGTACTTC. Translation: CASSPHEGTSGGHEQYF.